This T cell receptor beta chain was retrieved from a study of identical twins. The CDR3 consists of 16 residues. The V gene end was trimmed by 3 bases and the J gene end by 5 bases; junction bases not matched to a gene: 5. Germline V gives CDR1 KGHDR, CDR2 SFDVKD. MiXCR was run by TCRdb on the 5' RACE reads, yielding one entry per CDR3 protein. Among roughly 540,000 distinct CDR3 sequences listed, around 20% were seen once. The same sample was also studied in work on T cells expressing NK-cell markers. That paper notes: Sorted CD3+CD56+NKG2C+, CD3+CD56+NKG2C- and CD3+CD56-NKG2C+ T cells supplied TCR beta repertoires.

Sequenced sample: CD4+ T cells sorted from blood. The genes are TRBV24-1 and TRBJ2-3; 12 nucleotides agree with TRBD2. The clonotype originates from a woman under 30 in good health. The CDR3 spells CATSDPTSGRGDTQYF. The CDR3 bases are TGTGCCACCAGTGATCCGACTAGCGGGAGAGGAGATACGCAGTATTTT.